A selection of T cell receptor beta chains follows, all from one sample in a study of Ad26.COV2.S vaccination and SARS-CoV-2 variants. TCRdb keeps only in-frame clones here, not all; method: immunoSEQ multiplex PCR. The sample comprises a few hundred thousand clones, roughly 91% of which are singletons, and 3.4% rests with the top ten. This specimen consisted of peripheral blood, obtained in a trial of Ad26.COV2.S vaccine versus placebo. These receptors were collected from a person between 18 and 60 years old who received the Ad26.COV2.S COVID-19 vaccine or a placebo. CDR3s leave out the opening cysteine and the closing phenylalanine or tryptophan.

CDR3: ASSLPADSYEQY; J: TRBJ2-7; V: TRBV7-9
CDR3: ASSIRRDQETQY; J: TRBJ2-5; V: TRBV19
CDR3: SVVNRGDYGYT; J: TRBJ1-2; V: TRBV29-1
CDR3: AWSEGTGNYEQY; J: TRBJ2-7; V: TRBV30
CDR3: ASSLGTANSYEQY; J: TRBJ2-7; V: TRBV4-1
CDR3: ASSYRGFYTEAF; J: TRBJ1-1; V: TRBV6-5
CDR3: ASSQARQPNQPQH; J: TRBJ1-5; V: TRBV4-1
CDR3: ASSQGTGAYYGYT; J: TRBJ1-2; V: TRBV4-3
CDR3: ASSPREGRANEKLF; J: TRBJ1-4; V: TRBV7-9
CDR3: ASSFRGPTDTQY; J: TRBJ2-3; V: TRBV27
CDR3: ASSVVGTDTQY; J: TRBJ2-3; V: TRBV9
CDR3: ASSYDRTPLTDTQY; J: TRBJ2-3; V: TRBV5-5
CDR3: ASSLWKVAGGLAGELF; J: TRBJ2-2; V: TRBV11-2
CDR3: ASSFTLSYNSPLH; J: TRBJ1-6; V: TRBV7-9
CDR3: ASSLGQRGNSPLH; J: TRBJ1-6; V: TRBV11-2
CDR3: ASRDRIYTYEQY; J: TRBJ2-7; V: TRBV6-5
CDR3: ATNPRDSAPDTQY; J: TRBJ2-3; V: TRBV6-5
CDR3: ASSRGQTNQPQH; J: TRBJ1-5; V: TRBV14
CDR3: ASSQVRGANEKLF; J: TRBJ1-4; V: TRBV14
CDR3: ASQLTGFRADTQY; J: TRBJ2-3; V: TRBV19
CDR3: ASRPGQADTQY; J: TRBJ2-3; V: TRBV5-1
CDR3: ASSSRELSNQPQH; J: TRBJ1-5; V: TRBV7-9
CDR3: ASGPEVGETQY; J: TRBJ2-5; V: TRBV12-5
CDR3: ASSLAGGEAQH; J: TRBJ1-5; V: TRBV7-9
CDR3: ASSSTGTGGYNEQF; J: TRBJ2-1; V: TRBV6-2/TRBV6-3
CDR3: ASSFGVSGGTIY; J: TRBJ1-3; V: TRBV5-6
CDR3: ASSVADTWDEKLF; J: TRBJ1-4; V: TRBV9
CDR3: ASSQDWTMPSSYNEQF; J: TRBJ2-1; V: TRBV14
CDR3: AWNPGLSYGYT; J: TRBJ1-2; V: TRBV30
CDR3: ASSLQGWGEQY; J: TRBJ2-7; V: TRBV5-4
CDR3: ASSIYRGSTGELF; J: TRBJ2-2; V: TRBV19
CDR3: ASRSDSPGQGFVDTQY; J: TRBJ2-3; V: TRBV27
CDR3: ASSLNWDRFSYEQY; J: TRBJ2-7; V: TRBV27
CDR3: ASSVKTVNTEAF; J: TRBJ1-1; V: TRBV18
CDR3: ASSLGVGDNTEAF; J: TRBJ1-1; V: TRBV5-1
CDR3: ASSPYLRSTEAF; J: TRBJ1-1; V: TRBV14
CDR3: ASGLVHSTGAPLLSSYEQY; J: TRBJ2-7; V: TRBV12-5
CDR3: ASSQAGQGLFNSPLH; J: TRBJ1-6; V: TRBV3-1/TRBV3-2
CDR3: ASSPRAGGGDTQY; J: TRBJ2-3; V: TRBV7-9
CDR3: ASSVGQGRLSSGYT; J: TRBJ1-2; V: TRBV9
CDR3: ASSVNYGYT; J: TRBJ1-2; V: TRBV9
CDR3: ASSPSAGTEAF; J: TRBJ1-1; V: TRBV3-1/TRBV3-2
CDR3: ASSLGDGYGYT; J: TRBJ1-2; V: TRBV5-1
CDR3: ASSVASWGEQF; J: TRBJ2-1; V: TRBV9
CDR3: SVGTGGVTEAF; J: TRBJ1-1; V: TRBV29-1
CDR3: AISEQQGLGETQY; J: TRBJ2-5; V: TRBV10-3
CDR3: AISNSNYGYT; J: TRBJ1-2; V: TRBV10-3
CDR3: ASSKDGRNSPLH; J: TRBJ1-6; V: TRBV6-2/TRBV6-3
CDR3: SVDGLASREIFGTDTQY; J: TRBJ2-3; V: TRBV29-1
CDR3: ASSLGTGYAYEQY; J: TRBJ2-7; V: TRBV9
CDR3: ASSDSGAVDEKLF; J: TRBJ1-4; V: TRBV6-1
CDR3: ASSPQPGQLNYGYT; J: TRBJ1-2; V: TRBV18
CDR3: ASMGNRASYEQY; J: TRBJ2-7; V: TRBV6-6